This T cell receptor beta chain appears in the sequencing data of a study of kidney transplant recipient with SARS-CoV-2 infection. The CDR3 sequence is 13 residues long. V shed 8 bases, J shed 6 bases, and the junction held 6 bases outside the gene matches. The germline V gene encodes CDR1 MDHEN and CDR2 SYDVKM. MiXCR, run by TCRdb on the reads, gives a single entry per CDR3 protein. The table has 200,000 to 300,000 distinct CDR3 sequences, 25% to 30% seen once. At least ten counts were recorded for this clonotype. Source: a blood sample, taken at baseline and on roughly day 110 from a kidney transplant recipient. The chain combines TRBV28 with TRBJ1-2; the match to TRBD1 covers 10 bases. The receptor comes from a male patient between 25 and 39 years old who had COVID-19 and was a kidney transplant recipient. Among the T cells, some may be from the graft donor. CDR3 bases: TGTGCCAGCCTGGGACAGGGGCAGGATGGCTACACCTTC. It translates to CASLGQGQDGYTF.